Listed below are T cell receptor beta chains from one sample, sequenced in a study of T cell responses to AZD1222 COVID-19 vaccine. Profiling relied on immunoSEQ multiplex PCR, and the TCRdb table lists in-frame clones only, not all of them. The table lists 200,000 or so clones, 85% to 95% of them singletons, with under 11% in the top ten. Here the sequenced sample was peripheral blood, taken on day 0 of AZD1222 vaccination. Source of these receptors: an adult in good health. The CDR3 runs from the conserved cysteine through the conserved F or W. The order of the fields is J gene, clone size, V gene, D gene, CDR3 length, CDR3 protein, CDR3 DNA. A D gene is named only where the DNA matches it firmly. Size tells how often a clone was seen (once, few, many) or the class of an expanded clone, and some rows leave it out.

J gene: TRBJ1-2; clone size: -; V gene: TRBV6-5; D gene: -; CDR3 length: 15; CDR3 protein: CASMTPGSLNYGYTF; CDR3 DNA: TGTGCCAGCATGACACCAGGGTCCCTCAATTATGGCTACACCTTC
J gene: TRBJ2-5; clone size: -; V gene: TRBV6-1; D gene: TRBD1; CDR3 length: 16; CDR3 protein: CASSEGTGGASKTQYF; CDR3 DNA: TGTGCCAGCAGTGAAGGGACAGGGGGCGCTAGTAAGACCCAGTACTTC
J gene: TRBJ1-2; clone size: few; V gene: TRBV2; D gene: -; CDR3 length: 14; CDR3 protein: CASTDDRHDYGYTF; CDR3 DNA: TGTGCCAGCACCGATGACAGGCACGACTATGGCTACACCTTC
J gene: TRBJ2-1; clone size: -; V gene: TRBV6-5; D gene: -; CDR3 length: 15; CDR3 protein: CASSYSDSRTHEQFF; CDR3 DNA: TGTGCCAGCAGTTACTCGGATAGTAGGACCCATGAGCAGTTCTTC
J gene: TRBJ2-7; clone size: -; V gene: TRBV2; D gene: -; CDR3 length: 12; CDR3 protein: CASSETRYEQYF; CDR3 DNA: TGTGCCAGCAGTGAGACCCGCTACGAGCAGTACTTC
J gene: TRBJ1-2; clone size: -; V gene: TRBV19; D gene: TRBD1; CDR3 length: 16; CDR3 protein: CASSLGQGVVTRGYTF; CDR3 DNA: TGTGCCAGTAGTCTGGGACAGGGCGTCGTAACTCGTGGCTACACCTTC
J gene: TRBJ2-3; clone size: -; V gene: TRBV28; D gene: TRBD1; CDR3 length: 16; CDR3 protein: CASSNPRDRITDTQYF; CDR3 DNA: TGTGCCAGCAGCAACCCCAGGGACAGGATCACAGATACGCAGTATTTT
J gene: TRBJ1-1; clone size: -; V gene: TRBV6-5; D gene: -; CDR3 length: 14; CDR3 protein: CASSPDGLNTEAFF; CDR3 DNA: TGTGCCAGCAGTCCGGACGGTTTGAACACTGAAGCTTTCTTT
J gene: TRBJ2-2; clone size: -; V gene: TRBV4-2; D gene: -; CDR3 length: 14; CDR3 protein: CASSQVATTGELFF; CDR3 DNA: TGTGCCAGCAGCCAAGTAGCGACCACCGGGGAGCTGTTTTTT
J gene: TRBJ2-2; clone size: -; V gene: TRBV19; D gene: TRBD2; CDR3 length: 16; CDR3 protein: CASIPTSGTSTGELFF; CDR3 DNA: TGTGCCAGTATTCCGACTAGCGGGACTTCCACCGGGGAGCTGTTTTTT